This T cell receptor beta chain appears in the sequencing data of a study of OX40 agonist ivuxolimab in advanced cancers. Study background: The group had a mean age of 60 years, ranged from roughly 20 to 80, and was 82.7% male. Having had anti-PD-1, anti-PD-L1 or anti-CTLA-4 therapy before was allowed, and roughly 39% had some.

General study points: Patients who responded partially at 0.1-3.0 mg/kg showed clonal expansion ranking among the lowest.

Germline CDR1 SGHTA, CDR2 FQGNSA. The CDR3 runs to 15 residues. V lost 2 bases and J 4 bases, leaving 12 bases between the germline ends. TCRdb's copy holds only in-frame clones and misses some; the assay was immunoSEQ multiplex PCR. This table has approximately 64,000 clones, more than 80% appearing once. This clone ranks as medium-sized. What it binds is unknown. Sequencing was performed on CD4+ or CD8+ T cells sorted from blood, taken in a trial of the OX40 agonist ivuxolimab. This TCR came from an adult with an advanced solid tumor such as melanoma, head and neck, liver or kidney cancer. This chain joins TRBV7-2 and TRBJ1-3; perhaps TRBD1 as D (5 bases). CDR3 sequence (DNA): TGTGCCAGCAGCTTATATTCAGGGTACGGAAACACCATATATTTT. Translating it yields CASSLYSGYGNTIYF. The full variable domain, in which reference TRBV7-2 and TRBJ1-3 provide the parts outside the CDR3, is GAGVSQSPSNKVTEKGKDVELRCDPISGHTALYWYRQSLGQGLEFLIYFQGNSAPDKSGLPSDRFSAERTGGSVSTLTIQRTQQEDSAVYLCASSLYSGYGNTIYFGEGSWLTVV.